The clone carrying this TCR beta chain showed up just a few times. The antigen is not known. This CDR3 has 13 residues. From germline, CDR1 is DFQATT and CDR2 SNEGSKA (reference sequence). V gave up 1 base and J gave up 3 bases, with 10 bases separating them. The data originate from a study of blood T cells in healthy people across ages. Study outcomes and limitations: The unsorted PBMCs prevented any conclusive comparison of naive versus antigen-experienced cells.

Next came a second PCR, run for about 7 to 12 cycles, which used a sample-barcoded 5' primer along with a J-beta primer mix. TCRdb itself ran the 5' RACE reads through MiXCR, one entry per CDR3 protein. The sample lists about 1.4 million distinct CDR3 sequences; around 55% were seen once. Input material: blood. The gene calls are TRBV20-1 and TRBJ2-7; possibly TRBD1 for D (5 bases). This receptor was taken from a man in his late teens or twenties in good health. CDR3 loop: CSARGTQNYEQYF. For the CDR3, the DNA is TGCAGTGCTAGAGGGACACAAAACTACGAGCAGTACTTC.